Listed below are T cell receptor beta chains from one sample, sequenced in a study of T-cell memory formation after mild COVID-19. One entry per CDR3 protein, called by TCRdb with MiXCR from the 5' RACE reads. This sample has roughly 550,000 distinct CDR3 sequences, with roughly 20% found just once. The sample taken for sequencing was PBMCs or a T cell subset sorted from them (not recorded which). The origin of the receptors is an adult woman who had mild COVID-19 (a few samples of this study predate the infection). Cell type and time point are not known. Each CDR3 is given with its conserved first and last residue. D genes are given only for firm matches. Size is stated for part of the rows, as once, few or many counts, or as a class when the clone is expanded.

abundance,j_gene,v_gene,d_gene,CDR3nt,CDR3aa
-,TRBJ2-2,TRBV29-1,-,TGCAGCGTTGAACAGGGTTATAGAACCGGGGAGCTGTTTTTT,CSVEQGYRTGELFF
many,TRBJ2-3,TRBV12-3/TRBV12-4,TRBD2,TGTGCCAGCAGCCCCCGGTTGCGGGGGGGGGCAGATACGCAGTATTTT,CASSPRLRGGADTQYF
many,TRBJ2-1,TRBV6-2/TRBV6-3,-,TGTGCCAGCAGATTTACAGAGGCCTACAATGAGCAGTTCTTC,CASRFTEAYNEQFF
-,TRBJ2-7,TRBV20-1,TRBD2,TGCAGTGTCCGGTCCCCCCGGGAGGCGGGGGAGCAGTACTTC,CSVRSPREAGEQYF
few,TRBJ2-7,TRBV9,-,TGTGCCAGCAGCCCCGGGGCGAGCTCCTACGAGCAGTACTTC,CASSPGASSYEQYF
many,TRBJ2-1,TRBV5-4,-,TGTGCCAGCAGCTTGGGGCTAGAAGGATGGGATATCAATGAGCAGTTCTTC,CASSLGLEGWDINEQFF
-,TRBJ2-3,TRBV6-2/TRBV6-3,-,TGTGCCAGCAGGGCGCTTAGCACAGATACGCAGTATTTT,CASRALSTDTQYF
few,TRBJ2-5,TRBV4-1,-,TGCGCCAGCAGCCAAGATCACAGGGGGGGCCAAGAGACCCAGTACTTC,CASSQDHRGGQETQYF
-,TRBJ2-3,TRBV30,-,TGTGCCTGGAGTTGGGGGCGCTTGGCTAGCACAGATACGCAGTATTTT,CAWSWGRLASTDTQYF
few,TRBJ2-2,TRBV3-1,TRBD2,TGTGCCAGCAGCCAGGGGGCCCTAAGCGGGGGGCCCAGGGAGCTGTTTTTT,CASSQGALSGGPRELFF
few,TRBJ2-3,TRBV24-1,TRBD2,TGTGCCACCAGTGATTTGCTACACGGGGGGGCCACAGATACGCAGTATTTT,CATSDLLHGGATDTQYF
-,TRBJ2-7,TRBV5-5,TRBD1,TGTGCCAGCAGCTTGGCCGGACAGGATGCATACGAGCAGTACTTC,CASSLAGQDAYEQYF
few,TRBJ2-5,TRBV11-1,-,TGTGCCAGCAGCTTAATGGGCCCGGGGAAAACCCAGTACTTC,CASSLMGPGKTQYF
-,TRBJ1-5,TRBV7-2,-,TGTGCCAGCAGCTTAGACAGGGCCCTAGGTCAGCCCCAGCATTTT,CASSLDRALGQPQHF
few,TRBJ2-3,TRBV27,-,TGTGCCAGCAGTTTATCTCGCAACCCTAGCACAGATACGCAGTATTTT,CASSLSRNPSTDTQYF
many,TRBJ2-3,TRBV20-1,-,TGCAGTGCTAGAGGGCCCAGAACGCAGTATTTT,CSARGPRTQYF
-,TRBJ2-3,TRBV7-9,TRBD2,TGTGCCAGCAGCTTAGTGGTTGGTCTAGCGGGCCTAGCCACAGATACGCAGTATTTT,CASSLVVGLAGLATDTQYF
-,TRBJ2-7,TRBV6-5,-,TGTGCCAGCAGTTTTCCGGGGATGTCGATTGGCGAGCAGTACTTC,CASSFPGMSIGEQYF
-,TRBJ2-1,TRBV20-1,-,TGCAGTGCTAGTTCGGGGGCCTGGTATGAGCAGTTCTTC,CSASSGAWYEQFF
-,TRBJ2-2,TRBV7-9,TRBD2,TGTGCCAGCAGCTCCGGGACTACTACGAACACCGGGGAGCTGTTTTTT,CASSSGTTTNTGELFF
-,TRBJ2-3,TRBV24-1,TRBD1,TGTGCCACCAGTGACAGGACAGGGTTCCTAGATACGCAGTATTTT,CATSDRTGFLDTQYF
few,TRBJ2-7,TRBV28,-,TGTGCCAGCAGTTTAGTCCACACCGAGCAGTACTTC,CASSLVHTEQYF
-,TRBJ2-3,TRBV6-1,TRBD1,TGTGCCAGCGAGGGACAGAGGGGCACAGATACGCAGTATTTT,CASEGQRGTDTQYF
few,TRBJ2-1,TRBV24-1,-,TGTGCCACCAGTGATTTGGCTAGGCCCTACAATGAGCAGTTCTTC,CATSDLARPYNEQFF